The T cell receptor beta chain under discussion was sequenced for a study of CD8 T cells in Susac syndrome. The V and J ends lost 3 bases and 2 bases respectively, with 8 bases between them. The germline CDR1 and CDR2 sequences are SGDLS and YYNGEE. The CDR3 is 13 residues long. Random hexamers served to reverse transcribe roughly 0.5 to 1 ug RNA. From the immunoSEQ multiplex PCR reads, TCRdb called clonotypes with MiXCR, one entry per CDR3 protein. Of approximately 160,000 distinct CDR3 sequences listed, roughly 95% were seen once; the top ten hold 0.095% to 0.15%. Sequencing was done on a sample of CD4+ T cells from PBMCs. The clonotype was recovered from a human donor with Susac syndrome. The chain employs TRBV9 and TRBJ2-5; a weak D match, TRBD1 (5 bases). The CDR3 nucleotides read TGTGCCAGCAGCGACACAGGACAAGAGACCCAGTACTTC. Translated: CASSDTGQETQYF.